This passage covers 25 T cell receptor beta chains from one sample sequenced in a study of technical replicates of blood from four donors. This table comes from immunoSEQ multiplex PCR, and its TCRdb copy is limited to in-frame clones, with some not included. The sample yields 99,000 or so clones, around 95% seen once. Sequenced material: T cells isolated from PBMCs. The receptors shown here come from a human donor in good health.

The chain is built from TRBV10-2 and TRBJ2-7; D is undetermined. The germline V gene encodes CDR1 WSHSY and CDR2 SAAADI. The V end was cut by 3 bases, the J end by 2 bases, with 5 bases between. The CDR3 contains 12 residues. The CDR3 DNA reads TGCGCCAGCAGTGACAGTACCTACGAGCAGTACTTC. It codes for CASSDSTYEQYF.

This clone was recorded only once. This chain links TRBV28 with TRBJ1-2, with unresolved D. The V gene's germline CDR1 is MDHEN and CDR2 SYDVKM. The CDR3 sequence is 12 residues long. V lost 7 bases, J lost 4 bases, and 10 bases lay in between. CDR3 sequence reads: CASKSGFYGYTF. The CDR3 DNA is TGTGCCAGCAAGTCCGGGTTCTATGGCTACACCTTC.

This rearrangement joins TRBV7-8 to TRBJ2-5; 9 bases are a match to TRBD2. Germline V CDR1 and CDR2: SGHVS, FQNEAQ. The CDR3 length is 14 residues. V gave up 3 bases and J gave up 4 bases; unmatched junction bases: 3. The CDR3 nucleotides are TGTGCCAGCAGCTTCCTAGCGGGACTAGAGACCCAGTACTTC. It specifies CASSFLAGLETQYF.

The V gene is TRBV5-1, the J gene TRBJ2-5, with 13 bases identical to TRBD2. Germline trimming cut 0 bases from V and 7 bases from J; bases unmatched to any gene: 6. The CDR3 is made up of 16 amino acids. Germline V gene sequence: CDR1 SGHRS, CDR2 YFSETQ. The CDR3 DNA follows: TGCGCCAGCAGCTTGGGGACTAGCGGGAGTAAGCGGACCCAGTACTTC. Its protein product is CASSLGTSGSKRTQYF.

V usage is TRBV7-6 and J usage is TRBJ2-7; D might be TRBD1 (5 bases). Per germline, CDR1 SGHVS and CDR2 FNYEAQ. CDR3 size: 15 residues. The ends were cut back, 5 bases at V and 1 base at J, with 15 bases in the middle. The chain's CDR3 is CASSAPYQGSYEQYF. In nucleotides, the CDR3 is TGTGCCAGCAGCGCGCCGTATCAGGGATCCTACGAGCAGTACTTC. The full variable domain, rest sourced from reference TRBV7-6 and TRBJ2-7, is GAGVSQSPRYKVTKRGQDVALRCDPISGHVSLYWYRQALGQGPEFLTYFNYEAQQDKSGLPNDRFSAERPEGSISTLTIQRTEQRDSAMYRCASSAPYQGSYEQYFGPGTRLTVT.

CDR3 coding DNA: TGTGCCAGCAGTCCCGACAGGTTCACTGAAGCTTTCTTT. Protein product: CASSPDRFTEAFF. The genes are TRBV6-5 and TRBJ1-1; D is perhaps TRBD1 (6 bases). CDR3 length equals 13 residues. V lost 5 bases and J lost 4, with 11 bases in between. Per germline, CDR1 MNHEY and CDR2 SVGAGI.

The gene calls are TRBV4-1 and TRBJ2-7; 11 bases are shared with TRBD2. The V gene's germline CDR1 is MGHRA and CDR2 YSYEKL. The CDR3 has 16 residues. The junction had 5 bases not matched to a gene; V was cut back by 1 base and J by 3 bases. The CDR3 region is CASSQGTTSGSYEQYF. The CDR3 bases are TGCGCCAGCAGCCAAGGCACAACTAGCGGGAGCTACGAGCAGTACTTC.

This clone was found once. The chain links TRBV5-4 to TRBJ1-1; tentative D call: TRBD1 (5 bases). The germline V and J ends were trimmed by 0 bases and 0 bases, with 12 bases remaining between them. The length of the CDR3 is 16 residues. Germline V gene lookup returns CDR1 SGHNT and CDR2 YYREEE (reference sequence). CDR3 residues: CASSLADSHVNTEAFF. The CDR3 region has the DNA TGTGCCAGCAGCTTGGCCGACAGCCATGTGAACACTGAAGCTTTCTTT.

The V and J genes are TRBV18 and TRBJ2-5, with D possibly being TRBD1 (5 bases). The CDR3 consists of 12 residues. V shed 6 bases and J shed 4 bases, with 9 bases lying between them. The germline V gene has CDR1 KGHSH and CDR2 LQKENI. The CDR3 nucleotides are TGTGCCAGCTCGACAGCCCGAGAGACCCAGTACTTC. Encoded protein: CASSTARETQYF.

The rearrangement links TRBV21-1 to TRBJ2-1; the D call in the table, TRBD2, was not verified against the DNA. TRBV21-1 is labeled a pseudogene. The CDR3 is 14 residues long. The CDR3 region has the DNA TGTGCCAGCAGCAGGTTTAGGGGGGGGACTGAGCAGTTCTTC. Translation: CASSRFRGGTEQFF.

The J gene is TRBJ2-1, the V gene TRBV29-1, with TRBD2 matching 9 bases. Germline CDR1 and CDR2: SQVTM and ANQGSEA. J lost 4 bases, V lost 5 bases, and 9 bases had no gene match. The CDR3 extends over 15 amino acids. DNA of the CDR3: TGCAGCGTTCTGGGTCCTAGCGGGGATTACAATGAGCAGTTCTTC. Translated, it gives CSVLGPSGDYNEQFF.

The genes are TRBV7-8 and TRBJ1-1, with TRBD1 matching 9 bases. There are 13 residues in the CDR3. Germline assignment: CDR1 SGHVS and CDR2 FQNEAQ. V shed 5 bases, J shed 4 bases, and the junction held 2 bases outside the gene matches. The CDR3 DNA sequence: TGTGCCAGCAGCCGGGACAGGGCCACTGAAGCTTTCTTT. Translating it yields CASSRDRATEAFF.

This rearrangement joins TRBV4-2 to TRBJ2-2; 11 bases agree with TRBD2. J lost 1 base, V lost 4 bases, and 5 bases had no gene match. The CDR3 covers 17 residues. The germline V gene has CDR1 LGHNA and CDR2 YNFKEQ. The DNA for the CDR3 is TGTGCCAGCAGCCCGCTAGCGGGGGGCCAGAACACCGGGGAGCTGTTTTTT. Its protein product is CASSPLAGGQNTGELFF.

The chain links TRBV10-1 to TRBJ1-3; 10 bases agree with TRBD1. The trim removed 3 bases at V and 2 bases at J, leaving 1 base unmatched. The germline CDR1 and CDR2 sequences are WNHNN and SYGVQD (reference sequence). This CDR3 region has 15 residues. The DNA of the CDR3 is TGCGCCAGCAGTGAAGGACAGGGGGCTGGAAACACCATATATTTT. Translation: CASSEGQGAGNTIYF.

This clone was counted once. The V call is TRBV21-1, the J call TRBJ2-5; the table names TRBD1, a call not compared with the DNA. TRBV21-1 is designated a pseudogene. The CDR3 extends over 18 amino acids. CDR3 sequence: CASSIIGAGADNQETQYF. The CDR3, as DNA: TGTGCCAGCAGCATCATAGGGGCAGGGGCAGATAACCAAGAGACCCAGTACTTC.

V is TRBV10-3 and J is TRBJ1-5; D remains unclear. V was shortened by 5 bases and J by 0 bases, with 5 bases between the two germline ends. CDR3 length: 13 amino acids. Germline V gene data show CDR1 as ENHRY and CDR2 as SYGVKD. The CDR3 bases are TGTGCCATCAGTCAGGATAGCAATCAGCCCCAGCATTTT. Translated: CAISQDSNQPQHF.

Comments on this clone: This sample includes further DNA sequences coding for the same CDR3. The chain links TRBV5-1 to TRBJ2-1; D unresolved. V lost 6 bases and J 8 bases, leaving 21 bases between the germline ends. The CDR3 is made up of 15 amino acids. Per germline, CDR1 SGHRS and CDR2 YFSETQ. The CDR3 region is CASTKTATGEDEQFF. DNA for the CDR3: TGCGCCAGCACGAAAACCGCTACCGGCGAGGATGAGCAGTTCTTC.

This chain joins TRBV5-1 and TRBJ1-1; 7 nucleotides align to TRBD1. V dropped 3 bases and J dropped 3; count of bases not matched to a gene: 11. CDR1 is SGHRS, CDR2 YFSETQ, per germline. The CDR3 totals 16 residues. The CDR3 here is CASSSLVTGDYTEAFF. The CDR3 DNA reads as TGCGCCAGCAGCTCACTAGTTACAGGGGACTACACTGAAGCTTTCTTT.

The gene calls are TRBV29-1 and TRBJ1-2, with 10 bases that match TRBD1. Trimming removed 6 bases from V and 6 bases from J; junction bases left unmatched: 13. Germline-derived CDR1 and CDR2 are SQVTM and ANQGSEA. This CDR3 comprises 15 residues. CDR3 loop: CSVIVGDRGSHGYTF. CDR3 nucleotides: TGCAGCGTCATAGTGGGGGACAGGGGTAGCCATGGCTACACCTTC.

The chain is built from TRBV5-6 and TRBJ1-5; D may be TRBD1 (5 bases). Germline V gives CDR1 SGHDT, CDR2 YYEEEE. The CDR3 is 13 residues long. The V gene lost 0 bases and the J gene lost 8 bases, with 9 bases spanning the gap. The CDR3 nucleotides are TGTGCCAGCAGCTTGGGGGAGGGGAAGCCCCAGCATTTT. Translated, it gives CASSLGEGKPQHF.

The chain recombines TRBV4-2 with TRBJ1-3, with D possibly TRBD1 on 5 matching bases. Germline CDR1 reads LGHNA; CDR2 reads YNFKEQ. The CDR3 length is 16 residues. With 0 bases removed from V and 1 base from J, the gap between germline ends came to 10 bases. In DNA form, the CDR3 reads TGTGCCAGCAGCCAAGACAGGGTCGGGTCTGGAAACACCATATATTTT. Protein product: CASSQDRVGSGNTIYF.

V and J are TRBV19 and TRBJ2-5, with TRBD2 identical over 7 bases. The V and J ends lost 3 bases and 5 bases, in that order; junction bases with no gene match: 6. CDR1 and CDR2 (germline): LNHDA, SQIVND (reference sequence). The CDR3 has 14 residues. The CDR3 DNA reads TGTGCCAGTAGTATTCGGGACGGGAGGGAGACCCAGTACTTC. As protein: CASSIRDGRETQYF.

The chain joins TRBV18 to TRBJ2-5, with D perhaps TRBD1 (6 bases). This CDR3 has 14 amino acids. Germline values: CDR1 KGHSH, CDR2 LQKENI. V dropped 3 bases and J dropped 5 bases, with 13 bases sitting between them. This CDR3 is CASSPSGDEETQYF. The DNA of the CDR3 is TGTGCCAGCTCACCTTCAGGGGATGAGGAGACCCAGTACTTC.

The chain recombines TRBV27 with TRBJ1-4; maybe TRBD1 (6 bases). The CDR3 is 16 amino acids. The germline V gene encodes CDR1 MNHEY and CDR2 SMNVEV (reference sequence). Trimming stripped 5 bases from V and 10 bases from J, with 23 bases between. The CDR3 loop is CASSPRATGPGGKLFF. The CDR3 region has the DNA TGTGCCAGCAGTCCCCGCGCGACAGGCCCGGGGGGAAAACTGTTTTTT.

The chain is built from TRBV2 and TRBJ1-5; no definite D call. The CDR3 contains 16 residues. Trimming pared 7 bases from V and 1 base from J, leaving 17 bases between. CDR1 and CDR2 (germline): SNHLY, FYNNEI. CDR3 residues: CASTENTSPSNQPQHF. CDR3 sequence (DNA): TGTGCCAGCACCGAGAATACCTCCCCGAGCAATCAGCCCCAGCATTTT.